The 18 T cell receptor beta chains below were found in one sample sequenced in a study of CD8+ T cells in alopecia areata. Treatment defined: oral pan-JAK inhibitor, 5-10 mg twice daily. Sequencing templates came from extracted RNA that was reverse transcribed into cDNA. Repertoires were generated with immunoSEQ multiplex PCR, while TCRdb's copy carries only in-frame clones and drops some. The repertoire holds 50,000 to 65,000 clones, with approximately 44% as singletons. The sequenced sample was CD8+ T cells sorted from blood, obtained at approximately week 36, from a patient treated with tofacitinib. These receptors all stem from a human donor with alopecia areata.

This rearrangement joins TRBV5-1 to TRBJ2-7; a weak D match, TRBD1 (5 bases). Trimming stripped 5 bases from V and 0 bases from J, with 9 bases between. CDR1 and CDR2 (germline): SGHRS, YFSETQ. The CDR3 runs to 13 residues. Here the CDR3 reads CASRSDSSYEQYF. The CDR3 DNA sequence: TGCGCCAGCAGAAGTGACAGCTCCTACGAGCAGTACTTC.

This clone was counted between two and nine times. This sequence joins TRBV2 and TRBJ1-5; 11 nucleotides align to TRBD1. V lost 4 bases and J lost 7; bases outside the gene matches: 12. The CDR3 sequence is 17 residues long. CDR1 and CDR2 (germline): SNHLY, FYNNEI. The CDR3 loop reads CASSVGTGGMFNQPQHF. DNA for the CDR3: TGTGCCAGCAGTGTGGGGACAGGGGGAATGTTTAACCAGCCCCAGCATTTT.

J is TRBJ2-1 and V is TRBV9; 12 bases are a match to TRBD1. V gave up 4 bases and J gave up 3 bases; unmatched junction bases: 11. The length of the CDR3 is 18 residues. Germline CDR1 and CDR2: SGDLS and YYNGEE. The chain's CDR3 is CASSSRDRGLVYYNEQFF. In DNA form, the CDR3 reads TGTGCCAGCAGCAGTCGGGACAGGGGGCTTGTTTACTACAATGAGCAGTTCTTC.

The V call is TRBV4-1, the J call TRBJ2-7; 7 bases align to TRBD2. Germline CDR1 and CDR2: MGHRA and YSYEKL. This CDR3 has 13 residues. The V segment lost 4 bases and the J segment 4 bases; nucleotides outside the gene matches: 4. The CDR3 here is CASSRLADYEQYF. The CDR3 DNA reads as TGCGCCAGCAGCCGACTAGCAGATTACGAGCAGTACTTC.

This clone was detected a few times. The rearrangement links TRBV29-1 to TRBJ1-2; D call uncertain. This CDR3 contains 13 residues. The V gene's germline CDR1 is SQVTM and CDR2 ANQGSEA. V lost 0 bases and J lost 4, with 9 bases in between. The CDR3, as DNA: TGCAGCGTTGAAGACCCCATGGGCTATGGCTACACCTTC. This sequence encodes CSVEDPMGYGYTF. Drawing the rest from reference TRBV29-1 and TRBJ1-2, the complete variable domain is SAVISQKPSRDICQRGTSLTIQCQVDSQVTMMFWYRQQPGQSLTLIATANQGSEATYESGFVIDKFPISRPNLTFSTLTVSNMSPEDSSIYLCSVEDPMGYGYTFGSGTRLTVV.

In this sample, this clone turned up once. The J gene is TRBJ2-5, the V gene TRBV5-4; D gene unclear. With 4 bases removed from V and 8 bases from J, the gap between germline ends came to 9 bases. This CDR3 has 11 residues. The germline gives CDR1 SGHNT, CDR2 YYREEE (reference sequence). This CDR3 reads CASSQGPTQYF. CDR3 nucleotides: TGTGCCAGCAGCCAAGGTCCCACCCAGTACTTC.

This chain links TRBV27 with TRBJ2-7; TRBD2 matches 9 bases. V lost 1 base to trimming and J lost 5 bases; unmatched junction nucleotides: 12. The length of the CDR3 is 17 residues. Germline lookup yields CDR1 MNHEY and CDR2 SMNVEV (reference sequence). CDR3 sequence reads: CASSLWAGGQPRDEQYF. Here the CDR3 DNA reads TGTGCCAGCAGTTTATGGGCGGGAGGGCAGCCAAGGGACGAGCAGTACTTC.

The chain has TRBV25-1 and TRBJ2-7, with 7 bases fitting TRBD2. This CDR3 has 15 amino acids. Per germline, CDR1 MGHDK and CDR2 SYGVNS. V shed 2 bases and J 0 bases; nucleotides not matched to a gene: 4. The CDR3 region is CASSEVASGSYEQYF. In DNA form, the CDR3 reads TGTGCCAGCAGTGAAGTGGCTAGCGGCTCCTACGAGCAGTACTTC.

The rearrangement links TRBV13 to TRBJ1-5; tentatively, D is TRBD1 (5 bases). This CDR3 is built from 14 residues. Germline values: CDR1 PRHDT, CDR2 FYEKMQ (reference sequence). The V end lost 5 bases, the J end lost 5 bases, and 13 bases lay between the germline ends. CDR3 sequence: CASSQQGTDQPQHF. The CDR3 DNA sequence: TGTGCCAGCAGCCAGCAGGGTACGGATCAGCCCCAGCATTTT. The complete variable domain, with remaining parts taken from reference TRBV13 and TRBJ1-5, reads AAGVIQSPRHLIKEKRETATLKCYPIPRHDTVYWYQQGPGQDPQFLISFYEKMQSDKGSIPDRFSAQQFSDYHSELNMSSLELGDSALYFCASSQQGTDQPQHFGDGTRLSIL.

This clone turned up a few times. CDR3 amino acids: CAWSSGTRALKSGELFF. CDR3 bases: TGTGCCTGGAGTTCAGGGACTAGGGCTCTTAAATCCGGGGAGCTGTTTTTT. The V gene is TRBV30, the J gene TRBJ2-2, with 8 bases lining up with TRBD2. Germline trimming cut 2 bases from V and 6 bases from J; bases unmatched to any gene: 14. CDR1 and CDR2 (germline): GTSNPN, SVGIG (reference sequence). The CDR3 length is 17 residues.

This clone was detected only a few times. The chain is built from TRBV7-9 and TRBJ2-7; TRBD2 agrees at 9 bases. V trimming: 1 base; J trimming: 2 bases; junction bases outside the gene matches: 6. The CDR3 is 16 residues long. CDR1 and CDR2 from the germline V gene are SEHNR and FQNEAQ (reference sequence). The CDR3 DNA reads TGTGCCAGCAGCTTAGAGGCGGGAGGGCCTCCCTACGAGCAGTACTTC. Protein: CASSLEAGGPPYEQYF.

This chain links TRBV21-1 with TRBJ1-1; the table's D call, TRBD1, has no DNA check behind it. TRBV21-1 corresponds to a pseudogene. The CDR3 contains 16 residues. CDR3 sequence: CASSKGKAGLNTEAFF. CDR3 DNA sequence: TGTGCCAGCAGCAAAGGAAAGGCAGGGCTGAACACTGAAGCTTTCTTT.

This clone qualifies as medium-sized. The CDR3 DNA follows: TGTGCCAGCAGCGTGACGGGACAGGGGGATGAAAAACTGTTTTTT. Protein product: CASSVTGQGDEKLFF. The chain recombines TRBV2 with TRBJ1-4, with 11 bases fitting TRBD1. Germline-derived CDR1 and CDR2 are SNHLY and FYNNEI. This CDR3 is 15 amino acids long. V was pared by 6 bases and J by 6 bases, with 6 bases of the junction left unmatched.

This sequence joins TRBV27 and TRBJ2-3; 9 bases fit TRBD2. Per the germline V gene, CDR1 is MNHEY and CDR2 is SMNVEV (reference sequence). The CDR3 loop spans 17 amino acids. With 5 bases clipped from V and 0 bases from J, the junction kept 9 bases outside the gene matches. The chain's CDR3 is CASSGEGTSSSTDTQYF. In DNA form, the CDR3 reads TGTGCCAGCAGTGGCGAGGGGACTAGCTCTAGCACAGATACGCAGTATTTT.

This clone came up a few times. This chain joins TRBV5-1 and TRBJ2-3; D gene unclear. V gave up 2 bases and J gave up 2 bases, with 15 bases separating them. Germline-derived CDR1 and CDR2 are SGHRS and YFSETQ. The CDR3 length is 16 residues. CDR3 loop: CASSFRGRPLTDTQYF. In DNA, the CDR3 is TGCGCCAGCAGCTTCCGTGGACGGCCACTCACAGATACGCAGTATTTT. The complete variable domain, with remaining parts taken from reference TRBV5-1 and TRBJ2-3, reads KAGVTQTPRYLIKTRGQQVTLSCSPISGHRSVSWYQQTPGQGLQFLFEYFSETQRNKGNFPGRFSGRQFSNSRSEMNVSTLELGDSALYLCASSFRGRPLTDTQYFGPGTRLTVL.

The V gene is TRBV30, the J gene TRBJ2-2, with D unclear. V lost 2 bases and J 7 bases, leaving 5 bases between the germline ends. The V gene's germline CDR1 is GTSNPN and CDR2 SVGIG (reference sequence). This CDR3 is 11 amino acids long. CDR3 DNA sequence: TGTGCCTGGAGTCTGGACGGGGAGCTGTTTTTT. Its protein is CAWSLDGELFF.

Only one count was recorded for this clone. This chain connects TRBV7-8 to TRBJ2-7; 7 bases fit TRBD2. V was pared by 4 bases and J by 5 bases, with 8 bases of the junction left unmatched. The germline gives CDR1 SGHVS, CDR2 FQNEAQ. The CDR3 consists of 14 residues. The CDR3 loop is CASSSQRDQDEQYF. CDR3 bases: TGTGCCAGCAGCTCCCAGCGGGACCAGGACGAGCAGTACTTC.

This clone was detected a few times. In nucleotides, the CDR3 is TGTGCCAGCAGGTCGGGTCGAGGCTCCACAGATACGCAGTATTTT. Translation: CASRSGRGSTDTQYF. J is TRBJ2-3 and V is TRBV6-5; D not resolved. The length of the CDR3 is 15 residues. V lost 6 bases and J lost 2, with 15 bases in between. Germline lookup yields CDR1 MNHEY and CDR2 SVGAGI.